These 23 T cell receptor beta chains share one sample of origin, sequenced in a study of cytomegalovirus exposure and HLA in healthy donors. The PCR made use of 60 Vbeta and 13 Jbeta primers. Assay used: immunoSEQ multiplex PCR; TCRdb lists only in-frame clones, some missing. The sample holds around 85,000 clones, around 68% seen once. Material: PBMCs. The receptors come from a man under 40 in good health and CMV-seropositive.

V and J are TRBV2 and TRBJ2-5, with 7 bases identical to TRBD1. The CDR3 sequence is 17 residues long. The trim removed 1 base at V and 2 bases at J, leaving 10 bases unmatched. Germline CDR1 reads SNHLY; CDR2 reads FYNNEI. The CDR3 DNA reads as TGTGCCAGCAGTGAAGGCGTCACAAGGACAGGTCAAGAGACCCAGTACTTC. Translation gives CASSEGVTRTGQETQYF.

The genes are TRBV6-5 and TRBJ1-4; D is undetermined. Trimming removed 6 bases from V and 0 bases from J, with 8 bases in between. The CDR3 loop spans 14 amino acids. The V gene's germline CDR1 is MNHEY and CDR2 SVGAGI. The CDR3 region is CASRAGATNEKLFF. In DNA, the CDR3 is TGTGCCAGCAGAGCAGGTGCAACTAATGAAAAACTGTTTTTT.

This chain uses TRBV5-1 with TRBJ1-1, with D possibly matching TRBD1 (6 bases). The CDR3 extends over 15 amino acids. V shed 2 bases and J shed 1 base, with 12 bases lying between them. Germline CDR1 reads SGHRS; CDR2 reads YFSETQ. The CDR3 loop reads CASSLHRERNTEAFF. The CDR3 region has the DNA TGCGCCAGCAGCTTACACAGGGAAAGGAACACTGAAGCTTTCTTT.

The rearrangement joins TRBV29-1 to TRBJ1-1, with no clear D. V was pared by 4 bases and J by 0 bases, with 9 bases between. Per germline, CDR1 SQVTM and CDR2 ANQGSEA. The CDR3 length is 13 residues. The CDR3 DNA is TGCAGCGTTGGGGGAGGCCTGAACACTGAAGCTTTCTTT. Translation: CSVGGGLNTEAFF.

The chain combines TRBV30 with TRBJ2-5; 7 bases line up with TRBD2. The J segment lost 2 bases and the V segment lost 2 bases, leaving 2 bases of the junction unmatched. This CDR3 has 13 residues. Germline-derived CDR1 and CDR2 are GTSNPN and SVGIG (reference sequence). The CDR3 DNA reads TGTGCCTGGAGTACGGGGGGACAAGAGACCCAGTACTTC. Translating gives CAWSTGGQETQYF. The full variable domain, its missing parts supplied by reference TRBV30 and TRBJ2-5, is SQTIHQWPATLVQPVGSPLSLECTVEGTSNPNLYWYRQAAGRGLQLLFYSVGIGQISSEVPQNLSASRPQDRQFILSSKKLLLSDSGFYLCAWSTGGQETQYFGPGTRLLVL.

DNA of the CDR3: TGTGCCAGCAGCTTAGTGGAGAGTGAGCAGTTCTTC. Protein sequence: CASSLVESEQFF. The rearrangement uses TRBV5-6 and TRBJ2-1; D remains ambiguous. CDR1 is SGHDT, CDR2 YYEEEE, per germline. V was pared by 2 bases and J by 9 bases, with 9 bases between. The CDR3 covers 12 residues. The whole variable domain, filled in from reference TRBV5-6 and TRBJ2-1, reads DAGVTQSPTHLIKTRGQQVTLRCSPKSGHDTVSWYQQALGQGPQFIFQYYEEEERQRGNFPDRFSGHQFPNYSSELNVNALLLGDSALYLCASSLVESEQFFGPGTRLTVL.

The J gene is TRBJ2-1, the V gene TRBV6-9, with TRBD1 matching 9 bases. The length of the CDR3 is 16 residues. The germline V gene encodes CDR1 MNHGY and CDR2 SVAAGI. With 4 bases clipped from V and 7 bases from J, the junction kept 11 bases outside the gene matches. The CDR3: CASSSQQGARENEQFF. CDR3 sequence (DNA): TGTGCCAGCAGTTCCCAACAGGGGGCTCGGGAAAATGAGCAGTTCTTC.

This clone was picked up one time. V is TRBV6-5 and J is TRBJ1-6; 10 nucleotides match TRBD1. The CDR3 sequence is 16 residues long. Germline CDR1 MNHEY, CDR2 SVGAGI. V shed 0 bases and J 10 bases; nucleotides not matched to a gene: 6. CDR3 in DNA: TGTGCCAGCAGTTACTCCCGGGACAGGGGAGGGTCACCCCTCCACTTT. Translating gives CASSYSRDRGGSPLHF.

This chain connects TRBV29-1 to TRBJ2-7; 12 nucleotides agree with TRBD2. Losses at the gene ends were 6 bases for V and 4 bases for J; bases not matched to a gene: 10. This CDR3 spans 15 amino acids. Germline loops: CDR1 SQVTM, CDR2 ANQGSEA. CDR3: CSVAGLAGRVYEQYF. The CDR3 DNA reads TGCAGCGTCGCCGGACTAGCGGGAAGGGTTTACGAGCAGTACTTC.

The chain uses TRBV2 and TRBJ2-3; 10 nucleotides agree with TRBD2. CDR1 and CDR2 (germline): SNHLY, FYNNEI. CDR3 length equals 14 residues. V lost 6 bases, J lost 4 bases, and 4 bases stayed unmatched. The CDR3, as DNA: TGTGCCAGCAGGCCCGGGACTAGCGCAGATACGCAGTATTTT. Encoded protein: CASRPGTSADTQYF. Using reference TRBV2 and TRBJ2-3 for the parts outside the CDR3, the full variable domain is EPEVTQTPSHQVTQMGQEVILRCVPISNHLYFYWYRQILGQKVEFLVSFYNNEISEKSEIFDDQFSVERPDGSNFTLKIRSTKLEDSAMYFCASRPGTSADTQYFGPGTRLTVL.

V is TRBV4-1 and J is TRBJ1-5; TRBD1 agrees at 9 bases. J gave up 0 bases and V 3 bases, and 9 bases lay outside the gene matches. CDR3 length equals 18 residues. Germline loops: CDR1 MGHRA, CDR2 YSYEKL. The CDR3 nucleotides read TGCGCCAGCAGCCATACCGGGACAGGGTTGGGTAGCAATCAGCCCCAGCATTTT. Amino acid sequence: CASSHTGTGLGSNQPQHF.

The CDR3 reads CASSISQGNQPQHF. In DNA form, the CDR3 reads TGTGCCAGTAGTATAAGCCAGGGCAATCAGCCCCAGCATTTT. The chain is built from TRBV19 and TRBJ1-5, with D uncertain. This CDR3 is 14 amino acids long. Germline V lookup: CDR1 LNHDA, CDR2 SQIVND (reference sequence). V was shortened by 2 bases and J by 2 bases, with 7 bases between the two germline ends.

In this sample, this clone turned up once. The V gene is TRBV30, the J gene TRBJ2-3, with 9 bases aligning to TRBD1. Looked up from germline, CDR1 is GTSNPN and CDR2 is SVGIG (reference sequence). J gave up 4 bases and V 2 bases, and 4 bases lay outside the gene matches. This CDR3 spans 14 amino acids. The CDR3 reads CAWSTGQGPDTQYF. The CDR3 DNA sequence: TGTGCCTGGAGTACAGGACAGGGGCCAGATACGCAGTATTTT.

V usage is TRBV7-9 and J usage is TRBJ2-7; 7 nucleotides agree with TRBD1. This CDR3 spans 15 amino acids. Per the germline V gene, CDR1 is SEHNR and CDR2 is FQNEAQ (reference sequence). With 5 bases clipped from V and 3 bases from J, the junction kept 10 bases outside the gene matches. The CDR3 sequence: CASSRPGQNNYEQYF. The CDR3 DNA reads TGTGCCAGCAGCCGTCCGGGACAGAATAACTACGAGCAGTACTTC.

The V and J genes are TRBV6-6 and TRBJ2-7; no definite D call. The V gene's germline CDR1 is MNHNY and CDR2 SVGAGI (reference sequence). This CDR3 has 16 amino acids. With 1 base removed from V and 1 base from J, the gap between germline ends came to 14 bases. The CDR3 nucleotides read TGTGCCAGCAGTTACTATATGGCAGGAACTTCCTACGAGCAGTACTTC. This encodes CASSYYMAGTSYEQYF.

This clone was seen a single time. The J gene is TRBJ2-7, the V gene TRBV20-1, with 7 bases fitting TRBD2. Per the germline V gene, CDR1 is DFQATT and CDR2 is SNEGSKA (reference sequence). This CDR3 region has 11 residues. V dropped 5 bases and J dropped 2; count of bases not matched to a gene: 0. CDR3 sequence: CSAGRAYEQYF. The CDR3 bases are TGCAGTGCTGGGAGGGCCTACGAGCAGTACTTC.

The count of this clone is one. This sequence joins TRBV7-8 and TRBJ2-5; 9 bases agree with TRBD1. V dropped 5 bases and J dropped 1; count of bases not matched to a gene: 5. In germline, CDR1 is SGHVS, CDR2 FQNEAQ. CDR3 length: 15 amino acids. In DNA form, the CDR3 reads TGTGCCAGCAGCGTACAGGGGGCGATCCAAGAGACCCAGTACTTC. It codes for CASSVQGAIQETQYF. The entire variable domain, with the rest obtained from reference TRBV7-8 and TRBJ2-5, is as follows: GAGVSQSPRYKVAKRGQDVALRCDPISGHVSLFWYQQALGQGPEFLTYFQNEAQLDKSGLPSDRFFAERPEGSVSTLKIQRTQQEDSAVYLCASSVQGAIQETQYFGPGTRLLVL.

The chain employs TRBV6-1 and TRBJ1-1; 7 nucleotides match TRBD1. J gave up 5 bases and V 2 bases, and 5 bases lay outside the gene matches. Germline lookup yields CDR1 MNHNS and CDR2 SASEGT. CDR3 length equals 14 residues. The CDR3 reads CASSEQGGLTEAFF. The CDR3 region has the DNA TGTGCCAGCAGTGAACAGGGGGGATTGACTGAAGCTTTCTTT.

This chain links TRBV19 with TRBJ2-2; 12 nucleotides line up with TRBD2. Germline CDR1 is LNHDA and CDR2 is SQIVND (reference sequence). V was pared by 5 bases and J by 6 bases, with 7 bases of the junction left unmatched. The CDR3 totals 16 residues. CDR3 sequence (DNA): TGTGCCAGTAGTCTGCTGCTAGCGGGGGGGCCCGGGGAGCTGTTTTTT. This gives the protein CASSLLLAGGPGELFF. The full variable domain, with the rest looked up from reference TRBV19 and TRBJ2-2, is DGGITQSPKYLFRKEGQNVTLSCEQNLNHDAMYWYRQDPGQGLRLIYYSQIVNDFQKGDIAEGYSVSREKKESFPLTVTSAQKNPTAFYLCASSLLLAGGPGELFFGEGSRLTVL.

This clone was counted a few times. The gene calls are TRBV5-4 and TRBJ2-7, with a tentative D call TRBD1 (6 bases). Germline CDR1 SGHNT, CDR2 YYREEE (reference sequence). V gave up 3 bases and J gave up 2 bases, with 9 bases separating them. The CDR3 extends over 13 amino acids. The CDR3: CASSSGATYEQYF. As DNA, the CDR3 is TGTGCCAGCAGCTCAGGGGCTACCTACGAGCAGTACTTC. The full variable domain, its missing parts supplied by reference TRBV5-4 and TRBJ2-7, is ETGVTQSPTHLIKTRGQQVTLRCSSQSGHNTVSWYQQALGQGPQFIFQYYREEENGRGNFPPRFSGLQFPNYSSELNVNALELDDSALYLCASSSGATYEQYFGPGTRLTVT.

The V and J genes are TRBV29-1 and TRBJ2-2, with a possible D match to TRBD1 (6 bases). Germline V lookup: CDR1 SQVTM, CDR2 ANQGSEA. The CDR3 covers 15 residues. Trimming stripped 3 bases from V and 1 base from J, with 12 bases between. The CDR3 reads CSVDLRGLNTGELFF. The CDR3 DNA sequence: TGCAGCGTTGATCTCAGGGGATTGAACACCGGGGAGCTGTTTTTT.

V usage is TRBV30 and J usage is TRBJ2-5, with D perhaps TRBD2 (6 bases). The V end lost 0 bases, the J end lost 2 bases, and 10 bases lay between the germline ends. Germline lookup yields CDR1 GTSNPN and CDR2 SVGIG (reference sequence). The CDR3 contains 14 residues. CDR3 region: CAWSVHGTQETQYF. CDR3 bases: TGTGCCTGGAGTGTACACGGGACTCAAGAGACCCAGTACTTC.

V usage is TRBV7-8 and J usage is TRBJ2-7; no firm D call. This CDR3 is 11 amino acids long. CDR1 SGHVS and CDR2 FQNEAQ come from the germline V gene. Trimming stripped 5 bases from V and 0 bases from J, with 2 bases between. As DNA, the CDR3 is TGTGCCAGCAGCCACTCCTACGAGCAGTACTTC. Amino acid sequence: CASSHSYEQYF.